This T cell receptor (beta chain) was captured in a study of molecular identifiers for immune sequencing clone quantification. Per the germline V gene, CDR1 is LGHNT and CDR2 is FRNRAP. The junction had 8 bases not matched to a gene; V was cut back by 5 bases and J by 3 bases. The CDR3 runs 15 residues. This clonotype was counted at least ten times. TCRdb analysed the PCR reads with MiXCR anew, one entry per CDR3 protein. This table has some 590,000 distinct CDR3 sequences, over 25% appearing once. The sample was naive CD8+ T cells from blood, with Jurkat cell RNA spiked in. The subset was: FACS-sorted CD8+CD4-CCR7+CD45RA+ naive T cells. V and J are TRBV12-5 and TRBJ1-1, with TRBD1 identical over 8 bases. The origin of this receptor is a human donor in good health. Some libraries in this study had Jurkat cell RNA spiked in. CDR3 protein: CASGLAGGADTEAFF. The DNA for the CDR3 is TGTGCTAGTGGTCTAGCAGGGGGCGCGGACACTGAAGCTTTCTTT.